This T cell receptor beta chain emerged from a study of cytomegalovirus exposure and HLA in healthy donors. The overall study: Among roughly 180 million T cells, an earlier analysis found 117 million unique TCR beta sequences.

Germline CDR1 reads SGHDT; CDR2 reads YYEEEE. Between the trimmed V and J ends, which lost 4 bases and 5 bases, there was a span of 12 bases. This CDR3 has 13 residues. Comment on this clone: The antigen is unknown.

PCR amplification relied on 60 Vbeta primers (plus 13 Jbeta primers). TCRdb's copy holds only in-frame clones and misses some; the assay was immunoSEQ multiplex PCR. The sample shows 150,000 to 200,000 clones, roughly 70% of them seen only once. Study-wide points: Accurate HLA-A and HLA-B prediction from TCR beta sequences was reported for most subjects. With further analysis later on, most CMV-associated TCR beta chains appeared HLA-restricted. Later analysis identified a missense DCLRE1C variant that was linked to TCR beta V- and J-gene trimming.

V and J are TRBV5-6 and TRBJ2-5; possibly TRBD2 for D (6 bases). Sequenced material: PBMCs. This sequence was found in a male donor in good health and CMV-seronegative. The CDR3 reads CASSRGGMETQYF. CDR3 nucleotide sequence: TGTGCCAGCAGCCGGGGAGGCATGGAGACCCAGTACTTC.